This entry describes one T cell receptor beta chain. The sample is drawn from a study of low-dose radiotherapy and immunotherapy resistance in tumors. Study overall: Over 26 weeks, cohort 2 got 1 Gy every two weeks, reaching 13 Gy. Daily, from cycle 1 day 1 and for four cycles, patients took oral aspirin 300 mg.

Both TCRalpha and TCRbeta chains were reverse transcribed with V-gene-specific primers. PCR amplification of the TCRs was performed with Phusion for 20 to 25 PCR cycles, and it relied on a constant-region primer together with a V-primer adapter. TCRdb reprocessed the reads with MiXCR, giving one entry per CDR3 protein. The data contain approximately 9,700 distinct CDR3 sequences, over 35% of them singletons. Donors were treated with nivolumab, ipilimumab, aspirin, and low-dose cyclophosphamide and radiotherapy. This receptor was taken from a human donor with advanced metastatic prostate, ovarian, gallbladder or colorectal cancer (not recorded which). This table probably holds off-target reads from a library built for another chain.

The CDR3 sequence: CASRLVSYEQYF. CDR3 coding DNA: TGTGCCAGCAGGTTGGTCTCCTACGAGCAGTACTTC. The rearrangement links TRBV2 to TRBJ2-7; the D is unclear. The CDR3 consists of 12 residues. Per the germline V gene, CDR1 is SNHLY and CDR2 is FYNNEI. V gave up 6 bases and J gave up 0 bases, with 6 bases separating them.